What follows is one TCR beta chain and its context. What this receptor recognizes is not known. Qualities for individual bases were not recorded, and no much larger clone is one base off. This sample was taken from a study of shared clonotypes between healthy human individuals (TCRdb year 2020). Some background on the complete study: A couple of women and a few men aged 18 to 49 years were included in the cohort. Libraries were prepared and TCR repertoires were sequenced by different laboratories using diverse techniques, in order to increase sequencing depth and limit assay-specific biases. The study deeply sequenced blood TCR repertoires of five healthy adults to estimate repertoire size and the extent of clonotype sharing between individuals. Per donor, leukapheresis produced somewhere between about 0.85 and 10 billion PBMCs. Per donor, three plates each were used for CD4 naive and CD4 memory, two for CD8 naive, and one for CD8 memory. General findings and caveats noted by the study authors: Rarefaction of sorted-subset datasets indicated incomplete sequencing despite the large sequencing depth. The genetic and exposure-history diversity represented was limited by the small number of donors. Clonotypes shared by all four sorted-subset donors showed higher generation probabilities than non-shared clonotypes. Sampling was limited to blood, and TCR repertoires in tissue likely differ from TCR repertoires in blood. Pairwise subsampling led to the expectation that sequencing depth would affect the degree of clonotype sharing among donors. Sharing across a few donors was observed for about 5% of naive CD4, 3.5% of naive CD8, over 2% of memory CD4, and around 0.42% of memory CD8 clonotypes. Naive subsets generally had larger estimated clonotype richness than memory subsets did.

The donors were healthy, HIV-negative adults who had no recently reported acute infections or vaccinations. Every donor was a Caucasian adult residing in Nashville, Tennessee, USA. Magnetic negative selection was used to enrich CD4+ T cells, after which naive cells were positively selected on CD45RA and the negative fraction became the memory subset. After blood collection by leukapheresis, PBMCs were isolated using Ficoll-Histopaque density gradient centrifugation and then cryopreserved in the vapor phase of liquid nitrogen. Purity and quantity of every magnetically sorted T cell population were checked by analytical flow cytometry. From each sorted fraction, genomic DNA was isolated and quantified by UV absorbance on a Nanodrop 2000c. From its cysteine to its phenylalanine, the CDR3 spans 12 amino acids. The read is trimmed to its CDR3 DNA, 36 bases read in frame from base 1. CDR1 is given as SEHNR and CDR2 as FQNEAQ, both from the germline V gene (reference sequence). Trimming takes 1 base from V and 9 bases from J, and the germline ends sit 7 bases apart.

Using the deep immunoSEQ assay, multiplex PCR amplified TCR CDR3 regions from genomic DNA. Extracted genomic DNA from each cell subset was spread evenly across all wells of several immunoSEQ 96-well plates, with each plate serving as a replicate. For sorted subsets, each replicate PCR was loaded with about 0.2 ug genomic DNA, equivalent to 32,000 or so T cell genomes. Purified libraries were quantified with a Qubit 3.0 fluorometer, sized on a Bioanalyzer 2100, and re-quantified with the KAPA Library Quantification kit. Every immunoSEQ 96-well plate was sequenced on a dedicated single-read 150-cycle Illumina NextSeq 550 flow cell. Regarding the original processing steps: Because the immunoSEQ output held only junctional sequences and lacked quality scores, the filtering could not match the filtering applied to full-length reads. Sequences were annotated with PyIR, a Python wrapper for IgBLAST v1.9, using IMGT germline references to assign V/J genes and CDR3. Reads were filtered out if the reads had weak V/J assignments (E-value above 1e-6), no CDR3, stop codons, out-of-frame junctions, or ambiguous translated residues. A V3J clonotype was defined by an identical inferred V gene, J gene, and CDR3 amino acid sequence. Percentage overlap between repertoires was calculated by dividing the number of shared unique clonotypes by the size of the smaller repertoire. RTK rarefaction, the Chao1 estimator, and Recon v2.1 estimates of unobserved clonotypes were used to assess repertoire richness. Generation probabilities for all TCRbeta clonotypes obtained by the gDNA method from a handful of donors were computed using OLGA. Entries here come from immuneACCESS through TCRdb and include only in-frame sequences with V and J called. Some clones fail to appear in such tables; in the studies checked, an unresolved V gene covers under half of the shortfall, and the cause of the remainder is unknown. That table gives V, J and clone size, and the DNA gave D and trimming. The sample table shows about 2 million clones, and approximately 95% are seen once. The ten largest clones represent about 0.13% of the sample.

The specimen was naive CD4+ T cells sorted from blood. Reading the label with the study, this specimen's cell subset or site is: CD45RA+ positively selected. The rearrangement combines TRBV7-9 with TRBJ2-1; the D gene is possibly TRBD1, with 5 bases matching. The clonotype was recovered from a man aged 18-30 years in good health. The nucleotide sequence reads as follows: TGTGCCAGCAGCTTAGTTGACAGTGAGCAGTTCTTC. It specifies CASSLVDSEQFF.